This entry concerns a single T cell receptor (beta chain). Antigen unknown. The CDR3 is made up of 13 amino acids. The germline V gene has CDR1 ENHRY and CDR2 SYGVKD. Trimming removed 7 bases from V and 1 base from J, with 10 bases in between. Using immunoSEQ multiplex PCR, the repertoire was profiled, and TCRdb retains in-frame clones only, with some absent. The data contain tens of thousands of clones, roughly 80% of them singletons. This sample stems from a study of PD-L1 blockade in urothelial cancer. As for the study in general: A median blood sample held 141,255 T cells and tens of thousands of unique TCRs. Findings and limits, study-wide: Patients with durable benefit had greater blood expansion of tumor-associated TCR clones 3 weeks into treatment.

This specimen was PBMCs, taken around atezolizumab (anti-PD-L1) treatment. The clonotype originates from a man aged 45 to 65 with urothelial cancer. V and J are TRBV10-3 and TRBJ1-1, with D possibly TRBD1 on 5 matching bases. For the CDR3, the DNA is TGTGCCATCACCGAGACAGCGAACACTGAAGCTTTCTTT. It encodes CAITETANTEAFF.